This T cell receptor beta chain was obtained from a study of cytomegalovirus exposure and HLA in healthy donors. This CDR3 comprises 15 residues. Germline CDR1 reads SGHDN; CDR2 reads FVKESK. Trimming took off 0 bases at V and 10 bases at J, with 15 bases between the two ends. Profiling relied on immunoSEQ multiplex PCR, and the TCRdb table lists in-frame clones only, not all of them. The repertoire holds 150,000 to 200,000 clones, with about 86% as singletons. Study-wide points: Among TCR sequences, most were rare, though some public TCRs appeared in many donors. The finding came from a later analysis; first-cohort TCR clusters tended to co-occur in the 90 to 150 validation repertoires. Published work reported that the classifier diagnosed cytomegalovirus status with high specificity and sensitivity. The investigators catalogued some 160 TCR beta chains as cytomegalovirus-associated.

For this clone: Its antigen is not identified.

This clonotype was sampled from a woman aged 25 to 39 in good health and CMV-seronegative. The genes are TRBV14 and TRBJ1-4; maybe TRBD1 (6 bases). The specimen was PBMCs. CDR3 DNA: TGTGCCAGCAGCCAAGATAGAGGGGGTTTAGGAAAACTGTTTTTT. It specifies CASSQDRGGLGKLFF.